These 30 T cell receptor beta chains originate from one sample sequenced in a study of patients and donors after allogeneic stem cell transplantation (dated by TCRdb to 2020 to 2022). The receptor library was made with RT-PCR. Sequenced using a NextSeq 550. TCRdb trimmed the raw reads at Q25, called clones with MiXCR and kept productive beta chains. Merged by CDR3 protein, the rows form single entries marked with the most common genes and DNA. The sample table records 200,000 to 250,000 distinct CDR3 sequences; 13% to 15% of these occur just once. The ten most abundant clones make up 9.5% to 13% of the sample. Sequences were obtained from blood, either unsorted or a sorted T cell fraction (not recorded which). The receptors were gathered from a human donor who was either an allogeneic HSCT recipient or a stem cell or donor lymphocyte infusion donor (not recorded which). It is not recorded whose cells these are; they may come from a transplant donor.

This clonotype showed up just a few times. The chain has TRBV18 and TRBJ2-7; 11 bases are a match to TRBD1. The CDR3 has 17 residues. Germline values: CDR1 KGHSH, CDR2 LQKENI. J lost 2 bases, V lost 0 bases, and 6 bases had no gene match. DNA for the CDR3: TGTGCCAGCTCACCACCACGGACAGGGGGCTCTACCTACGAGCAGTACTTC. Its translation: CASSPPRTGGSTYEQYF.

This chain connects TRBV20-1 to TRBJ2-5; 7 nucleotides line up with TRBD1. Germline assignment: CDR1 DFQATT and CDR2 SNEGSKA (reference sequence). The CDR3 loop spans 14 amino acids. V lost 4 bases and J lost 2; bases outside the gene matches: 7. As DNA, the CDR3 is TGCAGTGCTACCCCCGGGACAGCGCAAGAGACCCAGTACTTC. Encoded protein: CSATPGTAQETQYF.

The chain links TRBV6-1 to TRBJ1-2, with D perhaps matching TRBD1 (6 bases). CDR1 and CDR2 from the germline V gene are MNHNS and SASEGT. V was cut by 7 bases and J by 3 bases, with 12 bases left in between. This CDR3 contains 13 residues. CDR3 residues: CASNDRRDYGYTF. For the CDR3, the DNA is TGTGCCAGCAACGACAGGCGAGACTATGGCTACACCTTC.

This clonotype was seen a few times. The chain couples TRBV7-8 to TRBJ1-1; D perhaps matches TRBD1 (6 bases). Germline CDR1 and CDR2: SGHVS and FQNEAQ. The CDR3 runs 16 residues. Trimming stripped 1 base from V and 5 bases from J, with 17 bases between. This CDR3 is CASSLGPRQVGTEAFF. CDR3 sequence (DNA): TGTGCCAGCAGCTTAGGTCCCCGACAGGTGGGGACTGAAGCTTTCTTT. The complete variable domain, with remaining parts taken from reference TRBV7-8 and TRBJ1-1, reads GAGVSQSPRYKVAKRGQDVALRCDPISGHVSLFWYQQALGQGPEFLTYFQNEAQLDKSGLPSDRFFAERPEGSVSTLKIQRTQQEDSAVYLCASSLGPRQVGTEAFFGQGTRLTVV.

This clonotype was found a few times. The V and J genes are TRBV6-1 and TRBJ2-1; either TRBD1 or TRBD2 may fit D (5 bases each). Trimming took 6 bases from V and 4 from J, leaving 13 bases between them. The CDR3 contains 14 residues. Germline CDR1 and CDR2: MNHNS and SASEGT. This chain's CDR3 is CASRRGDNYNEQFF. For the CDR3, the DNA is TGTGCCAGCAGGAGGGGTGACAATTACAATGAGCAGTTCTTC.

This chain uses TRBV20-1 with TRBJ2-7, with TRBD2 as a possible D gene (5 bases). Germline lookup yields CDR1 DFQATT and CDR2 SNEGSKA (reference sequence). With 5 bases removed from V and 6 bases from J, the gap between germline ends came to 11 bases. The CDR3 sequence is 11 residues long. CDR3 coding DNA: TGCAGTGCTCCGACTACTACCGAGCAGTACTTC. Translated: CSAPTTTEQYF.

The chain combines TRBV10-3 with TRBJ1-3; no clear D gene. Trimming shortened V by 8 bases and J by 0 bases, and 8 bases separated the two germline ends. Per germline, CDR1 ENHRY and CDR2 SYGVKD. The CDR3 spans 13 residues. Written as DNA, the CDR3 is TGTGCCATCCGCGGTAGCTCTGGAAACACCATATATTTT. This codes for CAIRGSSGNTIYF.

The V gene is TRBV10-3, the J gene TRBJ2-3, with a possible D match to TRBD1 (7 bases). Germline CDR1 reads ENHRY; CDR2 reads SYGVKD. Trimming pared 8 bases from V and 0 bases from J, leaving 18 bases between. The CDR3 sequence is 16 residues long. The CDR3 is CAIGGLQGTSTDTQYF. As DNA, the CDR3 is TGTGCCATCGGGGGCCTACAGGGGACTAGCACAGATACGCAGTATTTT.

The chain is built from TRBV6-1 and TRBJ2-1; D remains unclear. The germline gives CDR1 MNHNS, CDR2 SASEGT. V was cut by 2 bases and J by 6 bases, with 2 bases left in between. The CDR3 is 11 amino acids. The CDR3 region is CASSEPNEQFF. The CDR3 DNA follows: TGTGCCAGCAGTGAACCCAATGAGCAGTTCTTC.

This clonotype was seen a handful of times. This chain links TRBV4-3 with TRBJ1-5; D is perhaps TRBD1 (5 bases). Germline CDR1 LGHNA, CDR2 YSLEER. The CDR3 runs to 15 residues. The V end was cut by 2 bases, the J end by 1 base, with 9 bases between. The CDR3 is CASSQNRDSNQPQHF. CDR3 sequence (DNA): TGCGCCAGCAGCCAAAACCGGGACAGCAATCAGCCCCAGCATTTT.

The rearrangement uses TRBV9 and TRBJ1-1, with 9 bases lining up with TRBD1. CDR3 length: 14 residues. The germline V gene encodes CDR1 SGDLS and CDR2 YYNGEE. V lost 0 bases, J lost 3 bases, and 0 bases stayed unmatched. The CDR3 DNA reads TGTGCCAGCAGCGTAGGACAGGGGGACACTGAAGCTTTCTTT. Its protein is CASSVGQGDTEAFF.

The table lists this clonotype with many counts. The chain combines TRBV10-3 with TRBJ2-3, with TRBD1 matching 7 bases. Germline V gene data show CDR1 as ENHRY and CDR2 as SYGVKD. V gave up 3 bases and J gave up 0 bases; unmatched junction bases: 6. The CDR3 contains 16 residues. CDR3 in amino acids: CAISDWDSSSTDTQYF. The CDR3 coding sequence is TGTGCCATCAGTGATTGGGACAGCTCTAGCACAGATACGCAGTATTTT.

This clonotype was picked up many times. The chain recombines TRBV20-1 with TRBJ2-1; possibly TRBD2 for D (5 bases). CDR1 DFQATT and CDR2 SNEGSKA come from the germline V gene (reference sequence). The V and J ends lost 4 bases and 6 bases respectively, with 13 bases between them. This CDR3 comprises 13 residues. The CDR3 nucleotides are TGCAGTGCTAAACTAGTGAGTAGCAATGAGCAGTTCTTC. Its protein is CSAKLVSSNEQFF.

There are many counts of this clonotype. This chain connects TRBV6-2 or TRBV6-3 to TRBJ2-2; no definite D call. The V and J ends lost 6 bases and 5 bases respectively, with 13 bases between them. There are 14 residues in the CDR3. The germline V gene encodes CDR1 MNHEY and CDR2 SVGEGT. The CDR3 loop is CASSSIGWTGELFF. CDR3 DNA: TGTGCCAGCAGCTCAATCGGCTGGACCGGGGAGCTGTTTTTT.

Here the CDR3 reads CASSLELAGADTQYF. CDR3 DNA sequence: TGCGCCAGCAGCTTGGAACTAGCGGGGGCAGATACGCAGTATTTT. J is TRBJ2-3 and V is TRBV5-1; 11 bases map to TRBD2. CDR1 and CDR2 from the germline V gene are SGHRS and YFSETQ. CDR3 length: 15 amino acids. V shed 0 bases, J shed 4 bases, and the junction held 1 base outside the gene matches.

The V call is TRBV18, the J call TRBJ2-3; D is unresolved. V dropped 3 bases and J dropped 4 bases, with 11 bases sitting between them. Germline V gene lookup returns CDR1 KGHSH and CDR2 LQKENI. There are 14 residues in the CDR3. This CDR3 is CASSPAVGPDTQYF. In DNA, the CDR3 is TGTGCCAGCTCACCGGCGGTCGGGCCAGATACGCAGTATTTT.

This clonotype was seen repeatedly, ten times or more. The V call is TRBV2, the J call TRBJ2-7; TRBD1 is a possible D gene (5 bases). The germline V gene has CDR1 SNHLY and CDR2 FYNNEI. The CDR3 is 14 residues long. Trimming shortened V by 1 base and J by 6 bases, and 13 bases separated the two germline ends. CDR3 nucleotides: TGTGCCAGCAGTGAAGATTTGGGGCGCGGCGAGCAGTACTTC. Translating it yields CASSEDLGRGEQYF.

This clonotype was seen a few times. The chain carries TRBV6-1 and TRBJ1-6; D unclear. Germline V CDR1 and CDR2: MNHNS, SASEGT. This CDR3 has 15 amino acids. V was pared by 5 bases and J by 0 bases, with 8 bases between. The CDR3 region is CASSPQSSYNSPLHF. The CDR3 nucleotides are TGTGCCAGCAGTCCACAGAGCTCCTATAATTCACCCCTCCACTTT.

This clonotype has more than one count but fewer than ten. The chain uses TRBV2 and TRBJ1-5; TRBD1 agrees at 8 bases. The CDR3 has 14 amino acids. Germline V gene lookup returns CDR1 SNHLY and CDR2 FYNNEI. After removal of 8 bases from V and 7 bases from J, the junction contained 10 bases not matched to a gene. This CDR3 is CASSSQGAGQPQHF. The CDR3 nucleotides read TGTGCCAGCTCGTCGCAGGGGGCGGGCCAGCCCCAGCATTTT.

This clonotype was picked up many times. DNA for the CDR3: TGTGCCAGCAGCTTGGGTCCAGGGGAGAGCACTGAAGCTTTCTTT. Protein: CASSLGPGESTEAFF. This rearrangement joins TRBV5-6 to TRBJ1-1; tentatively, D is TRBD1 (6 bases). The germline CDR1 and CDR2 sequences are SGHDT and YYEEEE. Trimming cost V 0 bases and J 4 bases, with 13 bases left between them. The CDR3 spans 15 residues.

This clonotype was counted only a few times. The chain employs TRBV18 and TRBJ2-1; 7 bases match TRBD1. CDR1 and CDR2 (germline): KGHSH, LQKENI. V dropped 4 bases and J dropped 9; count of bases not matched to a gene: 9. The CDR3 consists of 14 residues. The CDR3, as DNA: TGTGCCAGCTCACGGAGCCAAGGGGGCCCTGAGCAGTTCTTC. Encoded protein: CASSRSQGGPEQFF.

For the CDR3, the DNA is TGTGCCATCAGCGGACAGGGCACAGATACGCAGTATTTT. Protein sequence: CAISGQGTDTQYF. The chain joins TRBV10-3 to TRBJ2-3; 7 bases map to TRBD1. The CDR3 sequence is 13 residues long. The germline CDR1 and CDR2 sequences are ENHRY and SYGVKD. The V gene end was trimmed by 6 bases and the J gene end by 1 base; junction bases not matched to a gene: 1.

In regard to this clonotype: A read error is possible here, since a much larger clone lies one base away. This chain links TRBV18 with TRBJ1-6; unclear D gene. In germline, CDR1 is KGHSH, CDR2 LQKENI. Trimming took 4 bases from V and 8 from J, leaving 12 bases between them. This CDR3 has 14 amino acids. The CDR3 reads CASSRLDGDSPLHF. CDR3 nucleotides: TGTGCCAGCTCACGTCTGGATGGTGATTCACCCCTCCACTTT.

This chain uses TRBV5-1 with TRBJ2-1; no reliable D call. Germline V lookup: CDR1 SGHRS, CDR2 YFSETQ. Deletions cut 0 bases from V and 6 bases from J, with 16 bases between. This CDR3 spans 16 amino acids. The CDR3 DNA reads TGCGCCAGCAGCTTGGCCGCTGGATCTGGCTTCAATGAGCAGTTCTTC. It yields the protein CASSLAAGSGFNEQFF.

This clonotype was counted ten times or more. The chain uses TRBV3-1 and TRBJ2-7; D call uncertain. The CDR3 runs to 14 residues. V was shortened by 1 base and J by 1 base, with 8 bases between the two germline ends. CDR1 is LGHDT and CDR2 is YNNKEL in the germline V gene (reference sequence). CDR3 DNA: TGTGCCAGCAGCCAAGCTGTCACATCCTACGAGCAGTACTTC. Protein: CASSQAVTSYEQYF.

V usage is TRBV20-1 and J usage is TRBJ2-3; 7 nucleotides agree with TRBD1. The CDR3 has 14 residues. CDR1 and CDR2 (germline): DFQATT, SNEGSKA (reference sequence). V lost 4 bases, J lost 0 bases, and 4 bases stayed unmatched. Written as DNA, the CDR3 is TGCAGTGCTAACCGACAGGGAAGCACAGATACGCAGTATTTT. It encodes CSANRQGSTDTQYF.

This clonotype turned up a few times. The V call is TRBV29-1, the J call TRBJ1-5, with 10 nucleotides matching TRBD1. V was pared by 5 bases and J by 7 bases, with 11 bases of the junction left unmatched. The CDR3 contains 15 residues. Germline V gene lookup returns CDR1 SQVTM and CDR2 ANQGSEA. The CDR3 sequence is CSVKFHGTGEQPQHF. CDR3 DNA sequence: TGCAGCGTTAAGTTTCACGGGACAGGGGAACAGCCCCAGCATTTT.

This clonotype turned up a few times. The chain combines TRBV19 with TRBJ2-7, with 8 positions matching TRBD1. The CDR3 runs to 15 residues. In germline, CDR1 is LNHDA, CDR2 SQIVND (reference sequence). Trimming removed 1 base from V and 6 bases from J; junction bases left unmatched: 8. The DNA of the CDR3 is TGTGCCAGTAGTATAGGCCGGACAGGGAGCGGCGAGCAGTACTTC. Its translation is CASSIGRTGSGEQYF.

At least ten counts were recorded for this clonotype. The V call is TRBV5-1, the J call TRBJ2-1, with D unclear. Per germline, CDR1 SGHRS and CDR2 YFSETQ. With 4 bases removed from V and 4 bases from J, the gap between germline ends came to 15 bases. The CDR3 spans 15 residues. The CDR3 region is CASSLSVAAYNEQFF. The CDR3 bases are TGCGCCAGCAGCCTGTCCGTGGCGGCATACAATGAGCAGTTCTTC.

This chain connects TRBV20-1 to TRBJ2-3; 11 bases fit TRBD2. V dropped 3 bases and J dropped 6; count of bases not matched to a gene: 14. Germline loops: CDR1 DFQATT, CDR2 SNEGSKA (reference sequence). This CDR3 comprises 17 residues. The CDR3 reads CSASEFSLAGVADTQYF. The DNA for the CDR3 is TGCAGTGCTAGTGAGTTCTCACTAGCGGGAGTAGCGGATACGCAGTATTTT.